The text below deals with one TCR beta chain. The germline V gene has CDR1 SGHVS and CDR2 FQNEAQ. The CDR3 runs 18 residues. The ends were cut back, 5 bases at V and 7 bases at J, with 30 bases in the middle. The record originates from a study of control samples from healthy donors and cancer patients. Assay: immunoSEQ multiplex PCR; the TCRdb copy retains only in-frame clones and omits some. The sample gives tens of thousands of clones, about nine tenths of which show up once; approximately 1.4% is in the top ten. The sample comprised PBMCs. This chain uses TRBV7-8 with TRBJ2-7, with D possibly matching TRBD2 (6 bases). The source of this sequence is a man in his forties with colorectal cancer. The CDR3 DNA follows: TGTGCCAGCAGCATGGCCCCGGGAGCCCCCACACGGCGTGGAGAGCAGTACTTC. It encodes CASSMAPGAPTRRGEQYF.